This T cell receptor beta chain was captured in a study of blood T cell repertoires in COVID-19. Looking at the study overall: PBMCs, B-cell-depleted T cells, or T cells were the source of the cDNA or gDNA that made up the material.

The CDR3 is 13 amino acids. The germline V and J ends were trimmed by 2 bases and 6 bases, with 11 bases remaining between them. Those enrolled in Seattle joined during active infection and were followed longitudinally afterward. Original analysis: Estimated nucleated cell counts came from reference gene primer amplification. TCRdb's table, derived via immunoSEQ multiplex PCR, lists solely in-frame clones and lacks some. For V, J and clone size, that table is used; D and trimming come from the DNA. This table holds under 300,000 clones, around nine tenths found once. The sequenced material came from peripheral blood. This chain uses TRBV12-3 or TRBV12-4 with TRBJ2-7, with D possibly matching TRBD1 (6 bases). The sequence was obtained from a man aged 30 to 39 with COVID-19, enrolled during active disease. DNA for the CDR3: TGTGCCAGCAGTTTACAGGGGCCGGGCGAGCAGTACTTC. This codes for CASSLQGPGEQYF.